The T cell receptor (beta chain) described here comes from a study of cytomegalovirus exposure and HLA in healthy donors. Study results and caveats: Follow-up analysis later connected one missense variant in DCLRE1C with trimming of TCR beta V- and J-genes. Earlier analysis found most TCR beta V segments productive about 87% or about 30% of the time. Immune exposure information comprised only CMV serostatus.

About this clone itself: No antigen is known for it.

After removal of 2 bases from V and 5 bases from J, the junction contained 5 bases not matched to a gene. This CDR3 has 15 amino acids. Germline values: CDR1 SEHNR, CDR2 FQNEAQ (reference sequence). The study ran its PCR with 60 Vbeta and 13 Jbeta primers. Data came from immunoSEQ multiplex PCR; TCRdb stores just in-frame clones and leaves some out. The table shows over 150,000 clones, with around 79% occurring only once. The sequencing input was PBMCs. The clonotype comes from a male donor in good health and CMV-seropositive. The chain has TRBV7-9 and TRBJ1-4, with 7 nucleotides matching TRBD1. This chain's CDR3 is CASSLLTGSNEKLFF. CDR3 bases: TGTGCCAGCAGCTTATTGACAGGGTCGAATGAAAAACTGTTTTTT.